This TCR beta chain was recovered during a study of post-analysis software for immune sequencing data (dated by TCRdb to between 2014 and 2016). Notes on the research overall: Disease courses on record covered relapsing-remitting, secondary progressive and progressive-relapsing multiple sclerosis, though some patients had no subtype annotation. The patient repertoires were compared against about a dozen previously published healthy control repertoires obtained from donors aged 6 to 25 years. A subset of samples was prepared in parallel using single-end sample barcoding, then pooled and co-amplified after Illumina adapter ligation.

At the junction V is shortened by 1 base and J by 0 bases, with 13 bases in between. Inclusive of the bounding cysteine and phenylalanine, the CDR3 is 18 residues long. Just the 54-base CDR3 DNA is kept, in frame starting at base 1. Sequences LGHDT (CDR1) and YNNKEL (CDR2) are obtained from the germline V gene (reference sequence). Note on this clonotype: Its antigen is still unknown. No much larger clone is present one base from it, and per-base qualities are unavailable.

To demonstrate the VDJtools post-analysis software, TCR beta repertoires were profiled from the peripheral blood of about 13 young patients with multiple sclerosis. Multiple sclerosis patients were children and adolescents aged roughly 6 to 16 years. Broad study findings and their caveats: Direct clustering with F measure showed strong co-clustering of samples prepared in the same batch, prompting a batch-effect correction. Four or five TRBV segments, including TRBV5-6, TRBV5-1 and TRBV20-1, were significantly more frequent in patients than controls. Normalized Chao1 diversity was significantly lower in multiple sclerosis patients than controls, suggesting substantial peripheral T-cell clonal expansion. The control group was slightly older than the multiple sclerosis patient group.

The library came from PCR. Instrument used: Illumina HiSeq 2500. To reduce PCR and sequencing biases, unique molecular identifiers were incorporated into the TCR beta cDNA libraries. Every 1 to 10 million input T cells yielded some 500,000 cDNA molecules, meaning each molecule approximated one T cell. The same protocol used for the earlier healthy control dataset was applied to prepare and sequence the patient libraries. Within a given batch, samples were prepared together, multiplexed and sequenced on the same HiSeq lane. The authors' analysis ran thus. Raw barcoded reads were processed with MIGEC, discarding single-read molecular identifier groups before consensus assembly and CDR3 extraction. Clonotype tables were post-analysed with VDJtools, and diversity was normalized by down-sampling all datasets to the smallest sample size. To correct batch-related cross-sample contamination, repertoire overlap clustering matched CDR3 amino acid sequences but not nucleotide sequences. Through fastp at Q25 and MiXCR, TCRdb rebuilt clones from the public reads, retaining in-frame beta chains. Each record represents a unique CDR3 protein, reported with the most common genes and DNA among its rows. These V and J calls derive from TCRdb rather than the authors' analysis. The sample yields hundreds of thousands of distinct CDR3 sequences; roughly 27% were counted once. The ten largest clones capture around 0.56% of the sample.

The chain joins TRBV3-1 to TRBJ2-6; the D segment could be TRBD1, given 6 matching bases. Sequenced: blood. This receptor was obtained from a girl aged 5 to 17 with multiple sclerosis. The DNA is TGTGCCAGCAGCCAAGCGGGGACATCAGTCTCTGGGGCCAACGTCCTGACTTTC. It translates as CASSQAGTSVSGANVLTF.